The clone carrying this T cell receptor beta chain was seen a handful of times. Its matching antigen is unknown. V lost 3 bases, J lost 7 bases, and 10 bases lay in between. Germline V gene lookup returns CDR1 MDHEN and CDR2 SYDVKM. The CDR3 has 13 residues. These data belong to a study of metastatic and nonmetastatic thyroid tumors. Across the study: Repertoires were compared across blood and tumor or nodule tissue from malignant and benign thyroid patients. General observations from the study: Patients with malignant thyroid tumors reportedly had significantly higher TCR beta diversity than those with benign nodules, in blood and tumor.

MiXCR re-clonotyped the PCR reads for TCRdb. The profile shows approximately 15,000 clones, approximately 23% of them singletons. Each patient went into thyroid surgery without having received any treatment. The chain combines TRBV28 with TRBJ2-1; D not resolved. The receptor's source is a female donor with papillary thyroid cancer or a benign thyroid nodule (not recorded which). Some clones in this sample may be carry-over from other donors' samples. Specimen: adjacent normal tissue. In DNA, the CDR3 is TGTGCCAGCAGTTTGACCGCTACGAATGAGCAGTTCTTC. It codes for CASSLTATNEQFF.